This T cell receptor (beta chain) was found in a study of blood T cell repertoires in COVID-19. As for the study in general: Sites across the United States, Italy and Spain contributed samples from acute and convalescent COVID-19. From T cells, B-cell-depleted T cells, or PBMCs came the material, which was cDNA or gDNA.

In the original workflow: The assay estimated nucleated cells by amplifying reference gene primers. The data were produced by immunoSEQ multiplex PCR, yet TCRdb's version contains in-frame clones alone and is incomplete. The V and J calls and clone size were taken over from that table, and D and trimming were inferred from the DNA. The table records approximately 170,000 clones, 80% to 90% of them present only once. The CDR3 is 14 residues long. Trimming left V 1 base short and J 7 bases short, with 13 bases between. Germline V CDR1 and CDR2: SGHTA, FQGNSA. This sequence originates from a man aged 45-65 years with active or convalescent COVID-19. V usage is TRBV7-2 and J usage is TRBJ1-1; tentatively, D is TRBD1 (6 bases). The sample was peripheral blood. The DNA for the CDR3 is TGTGCCAGCAGCTTAGGACCCCAGGGGATTGAAGCTTTCTTT. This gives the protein CASSLGPQGIEAFF.